These T cell receptor beta chains were read from a single sample in a study of blood T cell repertoires in COVID-19. The assay was immunoSEQ multiplex PCR, and TCRdb's table has in-frame clones only and misses some. The sample records 150,000 to 200,000 clones, 80% to 90% being singletons. The sequenced sample consisted of peripheral blood. These receptors all stem from a man in his 60s with acute or convalescent COVID-19. Both conserved end residues are part of each CDR3. A D gene is named only where the DNA matches it firmly. Expanded clones get a size class; other rows say once, few or many, or leave the size out.

clone_size d_call j_call v_call cdr3_aa cdr3_nt
. . TRBJ1-2 TRBV25-1 CASSQGYYGYTF TGTGCCAGCTCACAGGGTTACTATGGCTACACCTTC
once . TRBJ1-2 TRBV2 CASSDSWGTYGYTF TGTGCCAGCAGTGACTCCTGGGGGACTTATGGCTACACCTTC
once . TRBJ2-2 TRBV29-1 CSVERQKTGELFF TGCAGCGTTGAGAGACAGAAGACCGGGGAGCTGTTTTTT
. . TRBJ2-5 TRBV24-1 CATSDNNRRETQYF TGTGCCACCAGTGATAATAACAGAAGGGAGACCCAGTACTTC
. . TRBJ2-2 TRBV19 CASSPRTGRAGELFF TGTGCCAGTAGTCCGCGGACAGGGAGGGCCGGGGAGCTGTTTTTT
. . TRBJ2-7 TRBV4-1 CASSRTVGAFLTYEQYF TGCGCCAGCAGCCGAACCGTGGGGGCTTTCCTGACCTACGAGCAGTACTTC
once . TRBJ1-5 TRBV28 CASSLQMASNQPQHF TGTGCCAGCAGTTTACAGATGGCCTCCAATCAGCCCCAGCATTTT
. . TRBJ1-1 TRBV3-1/TRBV3-2 CASSDDISTMNTEAFF TGTGCCAGCAGCGACGACATATCGACCATGAACACTGAAGCTTTCTTT
. . TRBJ1-2 TRBV5-5 CASSPRTDRIGGYTF TGTGCCAGCAGCCCTAGAACAGACAGGATCGGCGGCTACACCTTC
once . TRBJ2-3 TRBV28 CASSQGGHRTDTQYF TGTGCCAGCAGTCAAGGGGGACACCGGACAGATACGCAGTATTTT
. . TRBJ2-2 TRBV2 CASRNRVGTGELFF TGTGCCAGCAGGAACAGGGTGGGCACCGGGGAGCTGTTTTTT
. . TRBJ2-2 TRBV14 CASSQAGGFWGSGELFF TGTGCCAGCAGCCAAGCCGGGGGATTTTGGGGAAGCGGGGAGCTGTTTTTT
. . TRBJ1-2 TRBV7-6 CASSLHRVPRYGYTF TGTGCCAGCAGCTTACACAGGGTCCCTCGCTATGGCTACACCTTC
. TRBD2 TRBJ2-2 TRBV7-3 CASSLGAGVSGELFF TGTGCCAGCAGCTTAGGAGCGGGAGTATCCGGGGAGCTGTTTTTT
. TRBD1 TRBJ1-2 TRBV6-5 CASRKTGSYGYTF TGTGCCAGCAGAAAGACAGGGAGCTATGGCTACACCTTC
. TRBD1 TRBJ2-2 TRBV5-1 CASRGQDTGELFF TGCGCCAGCAGGGGACAGGACACCGGGGAGCTGTTTTTT
. . TRBJ2-3 TRBV29-1 CSSGAGDTQYF TGCAGCTCGGGGGCTGGAGATACGCAGTATTTT
. TRBD2 TRBJ2-5 TRBV9 CASSKTSGTMETQYF TGTGCCAGCAGCAAGACTAGCGGGACGATGGAGACCCAGTACTTC
. TRBD2 TRBJ2-7 TRBV2 CASSTPSSGRREQYF TGTGCCAGCAGTACCCCCTCTAGCGGGAGACGCGAGCAGTACTTC
. . TRBJ2-1 TRBV5-1 CASTLGASGNEQFF TGCGCCAGCACTTTGGGGGCTAGCGGCAATGAGCAGTTCTTC
. . TRBJ1-2 TRBV28 CATRGGPAPNYGYTF TGTGCCACCCGGGGGGGCCCCGCGCCTAACTATGGCTACACCTTC
. TRBD1 TRBJ1-1 TRBV10-2 CASRGSGGTEAFF TGCGCCAGCAGGGGGTCAGGGGGAACTGAAGCTTTCTTT
. TRBD2 TRBJ2-7 TRBV7-8 CASSRGTSDTYEQYF TGTGCCAGCAGCCGAGGGACTAGCGATACCTACGAGCAGTACTTC
. TRBD1 TRBJ1-3 TRBV7-9 CASSPPGTGRLSGTIYF TGTGCCAGCAGCCCGCCCGGGACAGGCCGGCTATCGGGCACCATATATTTT
. TRBD1 TRBJ1-4 TRBV5-1 CASSPFQGASGEKLFF TGCGCCAGCAGCCCTTTCCAGGGGGCATCGGGTGAAAAACTGTTTTTT
. . TRBJ2-7 TRBV18 CASSPVAYGQYF TGTGCCAGCTCACCAGTTGCATACGGGCAGTACTTC
. TRBD1 TRBJ2-1 TRBV9 CASSLGTVRNNEQFF TGTGCCAGCAGCCTCGGGACAGTGCGGAACAATGAGCAGTTCTTC
. . TRBJ1-5 TRBV5-1 CASSLEGVRNQPQHF TGCGCCAGCAGCTTGGAAGGGGTTCGCAATCAGCCCCAGCATTTT
. . TRBJ2-1 TRBV6-6 CASSYEGRYNEQFF TGTGCCAGCAGTTACGAAGGGAGATACAATGAGCAGTTCTTC
. TRBD2 TRBJ2-5 TRBV5-5 CASSLGLAGAFKTQYF TGTGCCAGCAGCTTGGGTCTAGCGGGAGCCTTTAAGACCCAGTACTTC
. TRBD2 TRBJ2-5 TRBV28 CASIGTSGPQETQYF TGTGCCAGCATCGGGACTAGCGGGCCCCAAGAGACCCAGTACTTC
. . TRBJ2-5 TRBV3-1/TRBV3-2 CASSQRGGETQYF TGTGCCAGCAGCCAAAGGGGCGGAGAGACCCAGTACTTC
few TRBD1 TRBJ1-4 TRBV9 CASSPQGGDRNNEKLFF TGTGCCAGCAGCCCCCAAGGGGGGGACAGGAATAATGAAAAACTGTTTTTT
few TRBD2 TRBJ2-7 TRBV7-9 CASSLREKNYEQYF TGTGCCAGCAGCTTGCGGGAGAAGAACTACGAGCAGTACTTC
. . TRBJ2-2 TRBV2 CASTPIGPLAQNTGELFF TGTGCCAGCACCCCGATAGGGCCGCTAGCGCAGAACACCGGGGAGCTGTTTTTT
. . TRBJ2-7 TRBV11-2 CASSPLRDNPYEQYF TGTGCCAGCAGCCCACTGAGGGACAACCCCTACGAGCAGTACTTC
. TRBD2 TRBJ2-3 TRBV7-8 CASSPQGLAVTDTQYF TGTGCCAGCAGCCCCCAAGGGCTAGCGGTCACAGATACGCAGTATTTT
many . TRBJ2-1 TRBV6-4 CASSDPLRGDNEQFF TGTGCCAGCAGTGACCCTCTCCGGGGAGACAATGAGCAGTTCTTC
. TRBD1 TRBJ2-1 TRBV3-1/TRBV3-2 CASSPNLFGRDRHRSSYNEQFF TGTGCCAGCAGCCCAAACCTTTTTGGGCGGGACAGGCATCGGAGCTCCTACAATGAGCAGTTCTTC
. . TRBJ2-7 TRBV5-1 CASSLAPSYEQYF TGCGCCAGCAGCTTGGCCCCGTCCTACGAGCAGTACTTC